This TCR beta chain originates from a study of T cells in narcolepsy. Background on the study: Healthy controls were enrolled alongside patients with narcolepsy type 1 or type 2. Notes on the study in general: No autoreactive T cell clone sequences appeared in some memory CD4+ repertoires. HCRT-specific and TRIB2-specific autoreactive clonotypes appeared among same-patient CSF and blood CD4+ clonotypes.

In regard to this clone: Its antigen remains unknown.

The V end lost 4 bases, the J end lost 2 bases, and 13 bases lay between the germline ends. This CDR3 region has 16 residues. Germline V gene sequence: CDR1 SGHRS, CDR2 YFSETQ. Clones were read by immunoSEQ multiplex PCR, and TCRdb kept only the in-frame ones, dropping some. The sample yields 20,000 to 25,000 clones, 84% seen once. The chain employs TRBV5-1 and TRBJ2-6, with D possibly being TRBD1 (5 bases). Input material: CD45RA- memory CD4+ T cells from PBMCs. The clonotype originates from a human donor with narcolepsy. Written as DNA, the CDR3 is TGCGCCAGCAGCCAATCTCAGGGTCCTGGGGCCAACGTCCTGACTTTC. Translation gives CASSQSQGPGANVLTF.